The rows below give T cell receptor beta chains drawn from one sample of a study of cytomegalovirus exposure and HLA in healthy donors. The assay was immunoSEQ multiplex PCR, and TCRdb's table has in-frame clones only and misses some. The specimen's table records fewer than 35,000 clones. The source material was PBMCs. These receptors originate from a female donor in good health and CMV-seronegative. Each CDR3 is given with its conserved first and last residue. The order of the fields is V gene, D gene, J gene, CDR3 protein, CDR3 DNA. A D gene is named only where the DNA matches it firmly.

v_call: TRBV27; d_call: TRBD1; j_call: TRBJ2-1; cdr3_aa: CASSRGQLNEQFF; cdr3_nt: TGTGCCAGCAGCCGGGGACAGCTCAATGAGCAGTTCTTC
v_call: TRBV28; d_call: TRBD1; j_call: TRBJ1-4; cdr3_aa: CASSNLLPGTGVKANEKLFF; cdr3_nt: TGTGCCAGCAGTAACCTTCTCCCCGGGACAGGGGTTAAGGCTAATGAAAAACTGTTTTTT
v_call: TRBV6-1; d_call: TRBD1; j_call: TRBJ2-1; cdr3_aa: CASKTPGQGRTQFF; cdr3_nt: TGTGCCAGCAAAACTCCGGGACAGGGAAGGACACAGTTCTTC
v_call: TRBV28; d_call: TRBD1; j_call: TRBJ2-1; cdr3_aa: CASRSGTGKAFF; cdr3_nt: TGTGCCAGCAGATCTGGGACAGGGAAGGCGTTCTTC
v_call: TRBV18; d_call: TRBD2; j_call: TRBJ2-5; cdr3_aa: CASSPGLVETQYF; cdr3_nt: TGTGCCAGCTCACCGGGACTAGTTGAGACCCAGTACTTC
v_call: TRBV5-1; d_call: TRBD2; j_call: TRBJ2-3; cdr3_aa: CASSSGLAITDTQYF; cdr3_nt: TGCGCCAGCAGCTCAGGACTAGCTATTACAGATACGCAGTATTTT
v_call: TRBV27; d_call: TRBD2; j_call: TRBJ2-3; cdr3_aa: CASSPHSGGSSTQYF; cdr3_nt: TGTGCCAGCAGTCCCCATAGCGGGGGTTCTAGTACGCAGTATTTT
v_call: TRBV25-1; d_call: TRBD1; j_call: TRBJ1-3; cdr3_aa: CASGGQGIGNTIYF; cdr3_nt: TGTGCCAGCGGAGGACAGGGGATAGGAAACACCATATATTTT
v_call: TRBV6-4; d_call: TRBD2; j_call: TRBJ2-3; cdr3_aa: CASSDSLAGGPTDTQYF; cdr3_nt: TGTGCCAGCAGTGACTCCTTAGCGGGGGGGCCCACAGATACGCAGTATTTT
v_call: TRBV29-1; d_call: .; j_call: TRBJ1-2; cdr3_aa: CSVVVTVGYTF; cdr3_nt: TGCAGCGTTGTAGTCACCGTAGGCTACACCTTC